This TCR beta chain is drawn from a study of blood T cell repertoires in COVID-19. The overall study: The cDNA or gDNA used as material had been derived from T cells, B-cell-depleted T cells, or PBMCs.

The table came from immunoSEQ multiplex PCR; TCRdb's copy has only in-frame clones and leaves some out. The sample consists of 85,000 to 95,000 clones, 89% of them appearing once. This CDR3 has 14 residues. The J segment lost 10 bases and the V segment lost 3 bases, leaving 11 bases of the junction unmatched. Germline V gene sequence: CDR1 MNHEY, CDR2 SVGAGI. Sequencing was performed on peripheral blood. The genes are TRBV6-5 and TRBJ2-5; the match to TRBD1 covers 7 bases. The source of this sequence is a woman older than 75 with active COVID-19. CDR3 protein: CASSYSGQTFSQYF. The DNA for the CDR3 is TGTGCCAGCAGTTATTCGGGACAGACCTTCAGCCAGTACTTC.